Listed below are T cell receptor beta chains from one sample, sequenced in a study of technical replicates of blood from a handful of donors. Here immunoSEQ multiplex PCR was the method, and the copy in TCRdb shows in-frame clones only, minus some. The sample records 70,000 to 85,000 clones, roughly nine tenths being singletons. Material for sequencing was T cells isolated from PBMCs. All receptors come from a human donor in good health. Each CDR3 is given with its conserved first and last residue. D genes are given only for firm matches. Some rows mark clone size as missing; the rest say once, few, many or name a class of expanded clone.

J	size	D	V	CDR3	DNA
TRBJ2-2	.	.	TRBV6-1	CASSDPLYRQASTGELFF	TGTGCCAGCAGTGACCCCCTTTACCGACAGGCGTCCACCGGGGAGCTGTTTTTT
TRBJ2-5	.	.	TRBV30	CAWLGGPETQYF	TGTGCCTGGCTCGGGGGGCCGGAGACCCAGTACTTC
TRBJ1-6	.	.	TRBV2	CASSGREDSPLHF	TGTGCCAGCAGTGGGAGGGAGGATTCACCCCTCCACTTT
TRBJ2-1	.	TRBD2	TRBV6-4	CASSVRLAGNNEQFF	TGTGCCAGCAGTGTACGGCTAGCGGGGAACAATGAGCAGTTCTTC
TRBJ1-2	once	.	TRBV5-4	CASSGEGYGYTF	TGTGCCAGCAGCGGGGAGGGATATGGCTACACCTTC
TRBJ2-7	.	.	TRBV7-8	CASSLQGRGYEQYF	TGTGCCAGCAGCTTACAGGGGAGGGGCTACGAGCAGTACTTC
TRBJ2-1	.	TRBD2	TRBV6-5	CASSYTIAGANEQFF	TGTGCCAGCAGTTACACTATAGCGGGGGCTAATGAGCAGTTCTTC
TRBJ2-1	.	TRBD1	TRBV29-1	CSVKKSDRGHSYNEQFF	TGCAGCGTGAAGAAGTCAGACAGGGGGCATTCCTACAATGAGCAGTTCTTC
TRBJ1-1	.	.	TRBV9	CASSGQEKVAFF	TGTGCCAGCAGCGGACAGGAAAAGGTTGCTTTCTTT
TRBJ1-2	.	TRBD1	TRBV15	CATSRKGQRTYGYTF	TGTGCCACCAGCAGGAAGGGACAGCGCACCTATGGCTACACCTTC
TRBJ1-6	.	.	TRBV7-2	CASSPTPPNSPLHF	TGTGCCAGCAGCCCTACCCCCCCTAATTCACCCCTCCACTTT
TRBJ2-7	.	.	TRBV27	CASSSTLGLAYEQYF	TGTGCCAGCAGTTCTACACTAGGGCTTGCCTACGAGCAGTACTTC
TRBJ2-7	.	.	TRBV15	CATAEPIYSYEQYF	TGTGCCACCGCTGAACCTATCTACTCCTACGAGCAGTACTTC
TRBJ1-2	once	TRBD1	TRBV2	CASSDGAGGEHVYGYTF	TGTGCCAGCAGTGATGGGGCAGGGGGAGAGCATGTTTATGGCTACACCTTC
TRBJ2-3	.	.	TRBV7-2	CASSPRDFTDTQYF	TGTGCCAGCAGCCCCCGGGACTTCACAGATACGCAGTATTTT
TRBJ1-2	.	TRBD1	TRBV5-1	CASSAGQGVYGYTF	TGCGCCAGCAGCGCAGGACAGGGAGTCTATGGCTACACCTTC
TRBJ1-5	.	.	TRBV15	CATSRARESVDNQPQHF	TGTGCCACCAGCAGAGCACGGGAATCGGTAGACAATCAGCCCCAGCATTTT
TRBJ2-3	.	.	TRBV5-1	CASSDLLGGRADTQYF	TGCGCCAGCAGCGACCTCTTGGGGGGAAGGGCAGATACGCAGTATTTT
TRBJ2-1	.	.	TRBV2	CASRREGNEQFF	TGTGCCAGCAGACGAGAGGGCAATGAGCAGTTCTTC
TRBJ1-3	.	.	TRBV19	CASSTAGSGNTIYF	TGTGCCAGTAGTACAGCAGGGTCTGGAAACACCATATATTTT
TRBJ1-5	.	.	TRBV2	CASSPVNQPQHF	TGTGCCAGCAGTCCGGTCAATCAGCCCCAGCATTTT
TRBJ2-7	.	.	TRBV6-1	CASSERTLFLEQYF	TGTGCCAGCAGTGAGCGGACACTGTTCCTCGAGCAGTACTTC
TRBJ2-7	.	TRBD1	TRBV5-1	CASSFIRQGLHEQYF	TGCGCCAGCAGCTTCATCCGACAGGGGCTCCACGAGCAGTACTTC
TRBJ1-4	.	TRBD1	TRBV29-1	CSVRDRGTSGEKLFF	TGCAGCGTCCGGGACAGGGGTACTTCGGGTGAAAAACTGTTTTTT
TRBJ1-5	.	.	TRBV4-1	CASSQDAPWTQDNSNQPQHF	TGCGCCAGCAGCCAGGACGCCCCTTGGACTCAGGATAATAGCAATCAGCCCCAGCATTTT